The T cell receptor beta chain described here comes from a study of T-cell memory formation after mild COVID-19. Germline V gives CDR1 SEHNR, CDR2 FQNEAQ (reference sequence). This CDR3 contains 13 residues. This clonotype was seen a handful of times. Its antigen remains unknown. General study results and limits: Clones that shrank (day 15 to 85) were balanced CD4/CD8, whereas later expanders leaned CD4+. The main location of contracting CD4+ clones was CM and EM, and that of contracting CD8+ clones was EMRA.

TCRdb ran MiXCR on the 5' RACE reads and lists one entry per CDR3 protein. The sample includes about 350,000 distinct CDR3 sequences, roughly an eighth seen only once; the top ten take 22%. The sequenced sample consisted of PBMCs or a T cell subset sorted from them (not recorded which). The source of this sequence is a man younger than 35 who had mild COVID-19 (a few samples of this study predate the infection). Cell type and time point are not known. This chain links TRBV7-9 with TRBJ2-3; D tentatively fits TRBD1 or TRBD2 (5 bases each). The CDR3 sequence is CATSGGSRDTQYF. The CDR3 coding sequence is TGTGCTACCAGTGGGGGATCCAGAGATACGCAGTATTTT.